The source of this T cell receptor beta chain is a study of T cell changes during pregnancy in multiple sclerosis. Sequencing was performed with immunoSEQ multiplex PCR; in TCRdb, only in-frame clones are kept and a portion is missing. This sample yields about 33,000 clones, of which about 89% are seen a single time; approximately 3% belongs to the top ten. Looked up from germline, CDR1 is MRHNA and CDR2 is SNTAGT. CDR3 size: 14 residues. V shed 6 bases, J shed 8 bases, and the junction held 8 bases outside the gene matches. This receptor was obtained from a female donor in good health, enrolled as a control in a pregnancy study. The starting material was CD4+ T cells from peripheral blood mononuclear cells, obtained in the third trimester of pregnancy. The V gene is TRBV6-4, the J gene TRBJ1-2; TRBD1 agrees at 11 bases. The CDR3 sequence: CASRLGQGAGGYTF. Written as DNA, the CDR3 is TGTGCCAGCAGGCTCGGACAGGGGGCTGGAGGCTACACCTTC.